Listed here are 14 T cell receptor beta chains from one sample, sequenced in a study of human T cells and chemical hapten exposure. Regarding time point: patch test 2, 6 weeks after DPC sensitization. Treatment indicated: therapeutic diphenylcyclopropenone sensitization with weekly scalp DPC. MiXCR was run by TCRdb on the RACE reads, yielding one entry per CDR3 protein. The sample records about 81,000 distinct CDR3 sequences, 9.5% to 13% being singletons. The specimen was whole blood, collected in connection with sensitization to the hapten diphenylcyclopropenone (DPC). These receptor sequences come from a woman aged 25 to 39 with alopecia areata. Some clones in this sample may be carry-over from other donors' samples.

This clonotype was picked up many times. The rearrangement links TRBV6-5 to TRBJ1-5; D perhaps matches TRBD1 (5 bases). Germline CDR1 is MNHEY and CDR2 is SVGAGI. This CDR3 is 13 amino acids long. Trimming removed 4 bases from V and 5 bases from J, with 9 bases in between. In DNA form, the CDR3 reads TGTGCCAGCAGTTCGACAGTCTATCAGCCCCAGCATTTT. Translated: CASSSTVYQPQHF.

This clonotype has at least ten counts. The chain links TRBV18 to TRBJ1-2, with D unresolved. V lost 2 bases, J lost 4 bases, and 5 bases lay in between. This CDR3 contains 12 residues. The germline V gene has CDR1 KGHSH and CDR2 LQKENI. DNA for the CDR3: TGTGCCAGCTCACCAAGACTCTATGGCTACACCTTC. Translating it yields CASSPRLYGYTF.

This clonotype is large in the sample. The J gene is TRBJ1-1, the V gene TRBV11-2, with unresolved D. CDR1 is SGHAT and CDR2 is FQNNGV in the germline V gene. Deletions cut 3 bases from V and 0 bases from J, with 8 bases between. The CDR3 sequence is 14 residues long. The CDR3 nucleotides read TGTGCCAGCAGCTTGGACGGAATGAACACTGAAGCTTTCTTT. Its protein is CASSLDGMNTEAFF.

This clonotype was seen ten or more times. The chain couples TRBV18 to TRBJ2-7, with 7 bases lining up with TRBD1. This CDR3 comprises 13 residues. Per germline, CDR1 KGHSH and CDR2 LQKENI. Unmatched junction bases numbered 3, after V lost 2 bases and J lost 5 bases. CDR3 residues: CASSPGQANEQYF. Here the CDR3 DNA reads TGTGCCAGCTCACCAGGACAGGCGAACGAGCAGTACTTC.

About this clonotype itself: A much larger clone differs from this one at a single base, so this may be a read error. The chain employs TRBV28 and TRBJ1-4; possible D gene TRBD1, 6 bases. V lost 6 bases, J lost 12 bases, and 17 bases lay in between. CDR3 length: 13 residues. The germline V gene has CDR1 MDHEN and CDR2 SYDVKM. CDR3 nucleotide sequence: TGTGCCAGCAGCACCGGGGGGCCGGAAGAACTGTTTTTT. As protein: CASSTGGPEELFF.

In this sample, this clonotype turned up a few times. The rearrangement links TRBV12-3 or TRBV12-4 to TRBJ1-6; no clear D gene. V shed 4 bases and J shed 10 bases, with 8 bases lying between them. The CDR3 sequence is 12 residues long. As DNA, the CDR3 is TGTGCCAGCAGTTCGGACCAATCACCCCTCCACTTT. Protein: CASSSDQSPLHF.

The chain couples TRBV12-5 to TRBJ2-7; 7 nucleotides align to TRBD1. Germline CDR1 LGHNT, CDR2 FRNRAP. V shed 2 bases and J 2 bases; nucleotides not matched to a gene: 12. The length of the CDR3 is 17 residues. This CDR3 reads CASGLTPRTGYTYEQYF. The CDR3 DNA sequence: TGTGCTAGTGGTTTGACCCCAAGGACAGGTTATACCTACGAGCAGTACTTC.

This clonotype was seen repeatedly, ten times or more. This chain joins TRBV6-6 and TRBJ2-3; the match to TRBD2 covers 7 bases. Germline-derived CDR1 and CDR2 are MNHNY and SVGAGI (reference sequence). This CDR3 is 14 amino acids long. V trimming: 6 bases; J trimming: 1 base; junction bases outside the gene matches: 4. This CDR3 reads CASSWAGGTDTQYF. CDR3 nucleotide sequence: TGTGCCAGCAGCTGGGCGGGGGGCACAGATACGCAGTATTTT.

This clonotype has more than one count but fewer than ten. DNA for the CDR3: TGTGCCAGCAGTTTAGCACAGGGAGGGGGGACTGAAGCTTTCTTT. Its translation: CASSLAQGGGTEAFF. V usage is TRBV28 and J usage is TRBJ1-1; tentatively, D is TRBD1 (6 bases). The CDR3 has 15 amino acids. CDR1 MDHEN and CDR2 SYDVKM come from the germline V gene. The V end was cut by 2 bases, the J end by 5 bases, with 15 bases between.

This clonotype was seen more than once but under ten times. The J gene is TRBJ2-7, the V gene TRBV28, with unresolved D. Germline V gene lookup returns CDR1 MDHEN and CDR2 SYDVKM. Trimming pared 2 bases from V and 2 bases from J, leaving 7 bases between. This CDR3 has 13 amino acids. In nucleotides, the CDR3 is TGTGCCAGCAGTTTACCTTTACCCTACGAGCAGTACTTC. Translated, it gives CASSLPLPYEQYF.

This clonotype was seen at least ten times. The chain couples TRBV5-1 to TRBJ2-3; 9 nucleotides match TRBD2. The CDR3 is 18 residues long. V dropped 1 base and J dropped 0; count of bases not matched to a gene: 9. Germline CDR1 and CDR2: SGHRS and YFSETQ. This chain's CDR3 is CASSLSDLLAGSTDTQYF. The CDR3 coding sequence is TGCGCCAGCAGCTTGTCTGATCTTCTAGCGGGGAGCACAGATACGCAGTATTTT.

This clonotype was seen ten or more times. The chain recombines TRBV18 with TRBJ1-1; unclear D gene. Trimming took off 3 bases at V and 0 bases at J, with 5 bases between the two ends. The germline CDR1 and CDR2 sequences are KGHSH and LQKENI. This CDR3 is built from 13 residues. CDR3 sequence reads: CASSPALNTEAFF. In DNA form, the CDR3 reads TGTGCCAGCTCACCCGCCTTGAACACTGAAGCTTTCTTT. The whole variable domain, remainder taken from reference TRBV18 and TRBJ1-1, is NAGVMQNPRHLVRRRGQEARLRCSPMKGHSHVYWYRQLPEEGLKFMVYLQKENIIDESGMPKERFSAEFPKEGPSILRIQQVVRGDSAAYFCASSPALNTEAFFGQGTRLTVV.

This clonotype was recorded a few times. This chain uses TRBV5-1 with TRBJ1-1, with D uncertain. The V end was cut by 4 bases, the J end by 1 base, with 11 bases between. Germline V gene data show CDR1 as SGHRS and CDR2 as YFSETQ. The CDR3 has 14 residues. The CDR3 DNA is TGCGCCAGCAGCGCTCCTCCGGAGAACACTGAAGCTTTCTTT. Translated, it gives CASSAPPENTEAFF.

This clonotype was observed at least ten times. The rearrangement joins TRBV10-1 to TRBJ1-1; D ambiguous. V was pared by 10 bases and J by 5 bases, with 11 bases between. Germline lookup yields CDR1 WNHNN and CDR2 SYGVQD (reference sequence). The CDR3 spans 11 residues. Here the CDR3 reads CANSHRTEAFF. The CDR3 DNA reads as TGCGCCAACTCTCACCGGACTGAAGCTTTCTTT.